This T cell receptor beta chain derives from a study of blood T cells in healthy people across ages. The study, taken as a whole, reports: Unsorted PBMCs blocked a conclusive comparison of naive and antigen-experienced cells. As naive T cell percentage varied, TCR beta diversity correlated strongly with it.

Isolated per sample were at least 6 million PBMCs. Remarks on this clonotype: Its matching antigen is unknown.

Primers used in a second PCR of about 7 to 12 cycles were a sample-barcoded 5' primer and a J-beta primer mix. TCRdb fed the 5' RACE reads into MiXCR, producing one record per CDR3 protein. Of approximately 830,000 distinct CDR3 sequences in the sample, approximately 65% were seen once. This sequence originates from a man under 40 in good health. The sequenced sample was blood.

In DNA form, the CDR3 reads TGTGCCAGCAGTTATATCGGCGGGTTCAGAGAGACCCAGTACTTC. Translated, it gives CASSYIGGFRETQYF. The genes are TRBV6-5 and TRBJ2-5; weak D call: TRBD2 (5 bases). This CDR3 spans 15 amino acids. The V gene lost 3 bases and the J gene lost 4 bases, with 15 bases spanning the gap. Per germline, CDR1 MNHEY and CDR2 SVGAGI.